This T cell receptor beta chain was recorded in a study of cytomegalovirus exposure and HLA in healthy donors. Comment on this clone: The antigen is undetermined.

With 60 Vbeta and 13 Jbeta primers, the PCR was carried out. Repertoires were generated with immunoSEQ multiplex PCR, while TCRdb's copy carries only in-frame clones and drops some. This sample yields some 190,000 clones, of which 80% to 85% are seen a single time; 1% to 1.5% belongs to the top ten. Study-level points and caveats: A missense DCLRE1C variant was associated with V- and J-gene trimming of TCR beta chains in a later analysis, and an independent cohort replicated the association.

In germline, CDR1 is SNHLY, CDR2 FYNNEI. This CDR3 region has 12 residues. V was clipped by 5 bases and J by 8 bases; unmatched bases: 2. The gene calls are TRBV2 and TRBJ2-2, with 7 positions matching TRBD1. This sequence was found in a boy between 2 and 10 years old in good health and CMV-seronegative. The sequencing sample was made of PBMCs. The chain's CDR3 is CASSSDRGELFF. Written as DNA, the CDR3 is TGTGCCAGCAGTTCGGACAGGGGGGAGCTGTTTTTT.